This TCR beta chain came from a study of CD8 T cells in ankylosing spondylitis. Quantitative barcoded 5'-RACE was used to prepare TCR beta libraries. From the 5' RACE reads, TCRdb called clonotypes with MiXCR, one entry per CDR3 protein. The data contain around 220,000 distinct CDR3 sequences, about 10% of them singletons. This clonotype has at least ten counts. The germline V and J ends were trimmed by 3 bases and 0 bases, with 12 bases remaining between them. In germline, CDR1 is SGHTA, CDR2 FQGTGA. This CDR3 has 16 residues. The source is a male donor with ankylosing spondylitis or in good health (not recorded which). What was sequenced was blood, either unsorted or a sorted T cell fraction (not recorded which). The J gene is TRBJ2-1, the V gene TRBV7-3; D is unclear. CDR3 bases: TGTGCCAGCAGCTTGAGGAGCGAGAGCTCCTACAATGAGCAGTTCTTC. Translated, it gives CASSLRSESSYNEQFF.